This T cell receptor (beta chain) was identified in a study of blood T cell repertoires in COVID-19. Only in-frame clones appear in the TCRdb table, and some are missing; sequencing was by immunoSEQ multiplex PCR. The data contain over 200,000 clones, 80% of them singletons. Sequences were obtained from peripheral blood. The clonotype comes from a human donor in a cohort sampled during active COVID-19.

CDR3 protein: CASSPLAVRDSTTEAFF. CDR3 sequence (DNA): TGTGCCAGCAGCCCCCTGGCCGTCCGGGACTCGACCACTGAAGCTTTCTTT. The genes are TRBV11-2 and TRBJ1-1, with D tentatively TRBD1 (5 bases). V shed 5 bases and J shed 4 bases, with 23 bases lying between them. The CDR3 length is 17 residues. Germline V gene lookup returns CDR1 SGHAT and CDR2 FQNNGV. The variable domain in full, completed from reference TRBV11-2 and TRBJ1-1, reads EAGVAQSPRYKIIEKRQSVAFWCNPISGHATLYWYQQILGQGPKLLIQFQNNGVVDDSQLPKDRFSAERLKGVDSTLKIQPAKLEDSAVYLCASSPLAVRDSTTEAFFGQGTRLTVV.